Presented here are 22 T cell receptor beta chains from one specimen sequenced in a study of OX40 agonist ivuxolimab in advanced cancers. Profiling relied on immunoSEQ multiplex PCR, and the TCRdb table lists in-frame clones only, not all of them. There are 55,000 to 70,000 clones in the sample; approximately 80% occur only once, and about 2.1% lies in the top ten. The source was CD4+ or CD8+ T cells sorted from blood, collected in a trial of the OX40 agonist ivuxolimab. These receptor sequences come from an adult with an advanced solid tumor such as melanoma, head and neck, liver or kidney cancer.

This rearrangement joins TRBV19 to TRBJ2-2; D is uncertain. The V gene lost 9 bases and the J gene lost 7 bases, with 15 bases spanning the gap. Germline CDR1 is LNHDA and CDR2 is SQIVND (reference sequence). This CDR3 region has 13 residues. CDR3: CASKVLGFGELFF. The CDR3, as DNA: TGTGCCAGCAAAGTATTAGGGTTCGGGGAGCTGTTTTTT.

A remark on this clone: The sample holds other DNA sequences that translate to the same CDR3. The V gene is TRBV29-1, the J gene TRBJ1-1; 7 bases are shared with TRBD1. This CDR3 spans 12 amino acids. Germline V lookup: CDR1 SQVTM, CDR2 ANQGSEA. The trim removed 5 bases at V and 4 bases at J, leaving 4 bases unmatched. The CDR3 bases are TGCAGCGTTCGGACAGGTGGCACTGAAGCTTTCTTT. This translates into CSVRTGGTEAFF.

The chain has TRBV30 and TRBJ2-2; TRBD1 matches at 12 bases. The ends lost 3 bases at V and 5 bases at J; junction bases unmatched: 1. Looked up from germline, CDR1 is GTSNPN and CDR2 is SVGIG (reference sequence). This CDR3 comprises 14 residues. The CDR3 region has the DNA TGTGCCTGGAGGGGACAGGGGGCGACCGGGGAGCTGTTTTTT. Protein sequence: CAWRGQGATGELFF.

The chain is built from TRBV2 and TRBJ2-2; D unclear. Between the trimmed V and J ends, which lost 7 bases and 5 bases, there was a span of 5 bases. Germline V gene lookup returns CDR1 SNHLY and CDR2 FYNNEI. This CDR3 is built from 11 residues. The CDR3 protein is CASTITGELFF. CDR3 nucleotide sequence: TGTGCCAGCACCATTACCGGGGAGCTGTTTTTT. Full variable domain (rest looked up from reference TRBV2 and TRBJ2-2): EPEVTQTPSHQVTQMGQEVILRCVPISNHLYFYWYRQILGQKVEFLVSFYNNEISEKSEIFDDQFSVERPDGSNFTLKIRSTKLEDSAMYFCASTITGELFFGEGSRLTVL.

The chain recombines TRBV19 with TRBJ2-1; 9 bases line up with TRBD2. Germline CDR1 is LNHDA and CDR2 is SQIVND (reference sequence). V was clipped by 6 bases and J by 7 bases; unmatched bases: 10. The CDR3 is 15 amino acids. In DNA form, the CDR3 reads TGTGCCAGTAGCCGCAGAGCGGGAGGTGGTAATGAGCAGTTCTTC. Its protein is CASSRRAGGGNEQFF.

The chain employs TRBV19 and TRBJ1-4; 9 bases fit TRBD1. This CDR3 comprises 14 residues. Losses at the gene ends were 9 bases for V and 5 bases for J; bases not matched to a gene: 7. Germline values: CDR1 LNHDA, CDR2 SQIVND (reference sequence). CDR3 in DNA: TGTGCCAGCAGAGGGACAGGGTTCAATGAAAAACTGTTTTTT. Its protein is CASRGTGFNEKLFF.

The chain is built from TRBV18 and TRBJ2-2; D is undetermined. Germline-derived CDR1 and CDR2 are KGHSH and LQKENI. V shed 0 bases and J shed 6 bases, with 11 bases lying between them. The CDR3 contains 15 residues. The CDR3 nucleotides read TGTGCCAGCTCACCACCCTCTGTTGAGGCCGGGGAGCTGTTTTTT. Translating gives CASSPPSVEAGELFF.

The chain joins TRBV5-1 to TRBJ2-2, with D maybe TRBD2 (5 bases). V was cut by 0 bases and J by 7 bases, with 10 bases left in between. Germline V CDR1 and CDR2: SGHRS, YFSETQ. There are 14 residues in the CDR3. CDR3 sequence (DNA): TGCGCCAGCAGCTTGGCCCCGGGGTTCGGGGAGCTGTTTTTT. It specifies CASSLAPGFGELFF. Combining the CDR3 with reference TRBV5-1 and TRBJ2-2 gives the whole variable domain KAGVTQTPRYLIKTRGQQVTLSCSPISGHRSVSWYQQTPGQGLQFLFEYFSETQRNKGNFPGRFSGRQFSNSRSEMNVSTLELGDSALYLCASSLAPGFGELFFGEGSRLTVL.

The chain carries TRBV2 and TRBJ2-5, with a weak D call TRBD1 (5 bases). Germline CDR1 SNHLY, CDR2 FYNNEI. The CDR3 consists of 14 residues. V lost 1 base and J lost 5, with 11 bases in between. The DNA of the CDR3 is TGTGCCAGCAGTGAAGGGGGCGCATGGGAGACCCAGTACTTC. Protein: CASSEGGAWETQYF.

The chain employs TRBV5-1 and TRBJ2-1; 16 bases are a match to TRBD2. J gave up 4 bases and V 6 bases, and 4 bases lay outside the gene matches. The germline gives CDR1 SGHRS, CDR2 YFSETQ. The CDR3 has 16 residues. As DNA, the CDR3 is TGCGCCAGCATTCCGGGACTAGCGGGAGGGTACAATGAGCAGTTCTTC. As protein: CASIPGLAGGYNEQFF.

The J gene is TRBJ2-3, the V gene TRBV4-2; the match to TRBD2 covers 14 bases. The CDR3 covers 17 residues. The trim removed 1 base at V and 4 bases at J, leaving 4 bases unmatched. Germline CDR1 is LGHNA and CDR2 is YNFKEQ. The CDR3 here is CASSQARLAGGADTQYF. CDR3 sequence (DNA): TGTGCCAGCAGCCAAGCCAGACTAGCGGGGGGGGCAGATACGCAGTATTTT.

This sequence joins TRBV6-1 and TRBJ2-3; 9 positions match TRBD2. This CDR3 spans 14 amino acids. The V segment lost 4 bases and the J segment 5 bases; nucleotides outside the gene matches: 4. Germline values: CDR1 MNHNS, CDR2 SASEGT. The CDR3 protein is CASSAAGGRDTQYF. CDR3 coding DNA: TGTGCCAGCAGTGCGGCGGGGGGGCGAGATACGCAGTATTTT.

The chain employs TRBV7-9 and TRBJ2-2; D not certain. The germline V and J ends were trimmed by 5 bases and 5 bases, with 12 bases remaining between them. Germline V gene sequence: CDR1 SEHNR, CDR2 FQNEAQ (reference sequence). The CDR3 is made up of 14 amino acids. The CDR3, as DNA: TGTGCCAGCAGCCACCCTGGATTAACCGGGGAGCTGTTTTTT. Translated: CASSHPGLTGELFF.

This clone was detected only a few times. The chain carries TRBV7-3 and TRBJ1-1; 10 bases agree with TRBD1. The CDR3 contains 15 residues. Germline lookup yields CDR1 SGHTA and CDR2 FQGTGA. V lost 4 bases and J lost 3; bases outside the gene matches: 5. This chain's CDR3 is CASSSSGTGDTEAFF. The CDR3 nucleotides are TGTGCCAGCAGCTCATCCGGGACAGGGGACACTGAAGCTTTCTTT.

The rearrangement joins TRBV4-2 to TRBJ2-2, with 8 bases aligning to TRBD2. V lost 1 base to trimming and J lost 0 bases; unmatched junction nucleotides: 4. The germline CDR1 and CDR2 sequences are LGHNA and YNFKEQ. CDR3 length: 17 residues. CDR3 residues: CASSQAPGGANTGELFF. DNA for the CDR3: TGTGCCAGCAGCCAAGCTCCGGGGGGGGCGAACACCGGGGAGCTGTTTTTT.

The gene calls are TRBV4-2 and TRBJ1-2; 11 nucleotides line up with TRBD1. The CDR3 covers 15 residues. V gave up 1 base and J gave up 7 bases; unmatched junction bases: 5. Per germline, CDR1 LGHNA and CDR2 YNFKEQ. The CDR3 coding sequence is TGTGCCAGCAGCCAAGCGGGGACAGGGGGTACTGGCTACACCTTC. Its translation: CASSQAGTGGTGYTF.

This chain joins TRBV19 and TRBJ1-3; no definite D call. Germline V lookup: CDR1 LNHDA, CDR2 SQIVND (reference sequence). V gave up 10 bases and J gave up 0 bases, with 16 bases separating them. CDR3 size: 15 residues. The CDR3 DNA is TGTGCCACGCAAGGGAGGAGTCTCTCTGGAAACACCATATATTTT. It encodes CATQGRSLSGNTIYF.

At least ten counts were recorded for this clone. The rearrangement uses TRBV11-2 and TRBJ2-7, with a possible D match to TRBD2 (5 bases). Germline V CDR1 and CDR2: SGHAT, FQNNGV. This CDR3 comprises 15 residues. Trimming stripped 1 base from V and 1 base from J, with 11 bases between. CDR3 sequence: CASSLAAGESYEQYF. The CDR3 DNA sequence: TGTGCCAGCAGCTTAGCTGCCGGGGAATCCTACGAGCAGTACTTC.

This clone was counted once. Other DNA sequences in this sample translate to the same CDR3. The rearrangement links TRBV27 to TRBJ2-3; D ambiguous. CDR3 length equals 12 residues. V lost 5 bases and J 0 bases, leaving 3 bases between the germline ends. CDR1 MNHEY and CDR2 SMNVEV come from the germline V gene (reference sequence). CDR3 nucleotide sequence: TGTGCCAGCAGTCCCAGCACAGATACGCAGTATTTT. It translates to CASSPSTDTQYF.

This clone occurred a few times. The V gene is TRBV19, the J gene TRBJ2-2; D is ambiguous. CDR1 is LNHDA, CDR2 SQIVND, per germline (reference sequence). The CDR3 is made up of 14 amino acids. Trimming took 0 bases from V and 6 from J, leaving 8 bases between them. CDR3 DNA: TGTGCCAGTAGTATAGAAGCCCAAGCCGGGGAGCTGTTTTTT. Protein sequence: CASSIEAQAGELFF.

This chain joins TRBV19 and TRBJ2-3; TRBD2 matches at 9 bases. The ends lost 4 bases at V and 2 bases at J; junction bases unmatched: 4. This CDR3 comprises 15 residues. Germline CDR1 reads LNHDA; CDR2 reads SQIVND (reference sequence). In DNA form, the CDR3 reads TGTGCCAGTAGTAAGCGGGAGGTCTCCACAGATACGCAGTATTTT. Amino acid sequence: CASSKREVSTDTQYF.

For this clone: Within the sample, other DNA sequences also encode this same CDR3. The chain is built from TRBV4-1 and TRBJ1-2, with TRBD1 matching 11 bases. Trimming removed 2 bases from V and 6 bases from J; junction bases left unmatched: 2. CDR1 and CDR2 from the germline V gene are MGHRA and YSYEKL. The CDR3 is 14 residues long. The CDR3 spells CASSQRTGGDGYTF. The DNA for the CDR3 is TGCGCCAGCAGCCAACGGACAGGGGGCGATGGCTACACCTTC.